The rows below give T cell receptor beta chains drawn from one sample of a study of blood T cell repertoires in COVID-19. Sequencing was performed with immunoSEQ multiplex PCR; in TCRdb, only in-frame clones are kept and a portion is missing. Of fewer than 250,000 clones in the sample, under 90% are singletons; the top ten hold just under 9%. The sequenced material came from PBMCs or T cells enriched from blood (not recorded which). These receptors all stem from a woman between 45 and 60 years old with acute COVID-19. Each CDR3 is given with its conserved first and last residue. The D gene is left open where the match is weak.

d_call,v_call,j_call,cdr3_length,cdr3_aa,cdr3_nt
.,TRBV18,TRBJ2-7,12,CASSPVDNEQYF,TGTGCCAGCTCACCGGTAGACAACGAGCAGTACTTC
.,TRBV18,TRBJ1-5,13,CASSSGLNQPQHF,TGTGCCAGCTCATCAGGGTTGAATCAGCCCCAGCATTTT
.,TRBV28,TRBJ1-1,14,CASSPLRARAEAFF,TGTGCCAGCAGTCCCCTCCGGGCGAGGGCTGAAGCTTTCTTT
TRBD1,TRBV7-3,TRBJ2-1,17,CASSFYARDSSYNEQFF,TGTGCCAGCAGCTTTTATGCCCGGGACAGCTCCTACAATGAGCAGTTCTTC
.,TRBV7-8,TRBJ2-5,16,CASSPGGGAVQETQYF,TGTGCCAGCAGCCCAGGTGGGGGGGCCGTACAAGAGACCCAGTACTTC
.,TRBV7-2,TRBJ2-6,17,CASSNSVRTTGANVLTF,TGTGCCAGCAGCAATAGTGTAAGAACTACTGGGGCCAACGTCCTGACTTTC
.,TRBV19,TRBJ1-5,14,CASSFQGSNQPQHF,TGTGCCAGTAGTTTTCAGGGAAGCAATCAGCCCCAGCATTTT
.,TRBV27,TRBJ1-2,13,CASSLGLGYGYTF,TGTGCCAGCAGTTTGGGGCTAGGGTACGGCTACACCTTC
TRBD1,TRBV20-1,TRBJ2-5,14,CSASTTGLGFSQYF,TGCAGTGCTAGTACGACAGGGCTGGGTTTTTCCCAGTACTTC
TRBD1,TRBV5-1,TRBJ2-7,15,CASSLLGQGSYEQYF,TGCGCCAGCAGCTTGCTGGGACAGGGCTCCTACGAGCAGTACTTC
TRBD1,TRBV30,TRBJ1-5,15,CAWSVRDREREPQHF,TGTGCCTGGAGTGTACGAGACAGGGAACGGGAGCCCCAGCATTTT
.,TRBV3-1/TRBV3-2,TRBJ2-1,16,CASSESGRSSYNEQFF,TGTGCCAGCAGCGAGAGCGGCAGGAGCTCCTACAATGAGCAGTTCTTC